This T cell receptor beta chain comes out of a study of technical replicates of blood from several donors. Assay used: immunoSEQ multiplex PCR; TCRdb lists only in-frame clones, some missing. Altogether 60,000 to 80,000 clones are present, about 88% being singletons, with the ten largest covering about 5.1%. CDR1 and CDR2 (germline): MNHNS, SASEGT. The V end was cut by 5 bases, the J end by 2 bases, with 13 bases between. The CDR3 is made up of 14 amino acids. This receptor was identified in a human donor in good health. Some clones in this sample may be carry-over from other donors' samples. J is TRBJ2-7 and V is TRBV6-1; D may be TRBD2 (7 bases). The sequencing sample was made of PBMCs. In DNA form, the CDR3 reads TGTGCCAGCAGTCGAGGGGGGGCCACCTACGAGCAGTACTTC. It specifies CASSRGGATYEQYF.